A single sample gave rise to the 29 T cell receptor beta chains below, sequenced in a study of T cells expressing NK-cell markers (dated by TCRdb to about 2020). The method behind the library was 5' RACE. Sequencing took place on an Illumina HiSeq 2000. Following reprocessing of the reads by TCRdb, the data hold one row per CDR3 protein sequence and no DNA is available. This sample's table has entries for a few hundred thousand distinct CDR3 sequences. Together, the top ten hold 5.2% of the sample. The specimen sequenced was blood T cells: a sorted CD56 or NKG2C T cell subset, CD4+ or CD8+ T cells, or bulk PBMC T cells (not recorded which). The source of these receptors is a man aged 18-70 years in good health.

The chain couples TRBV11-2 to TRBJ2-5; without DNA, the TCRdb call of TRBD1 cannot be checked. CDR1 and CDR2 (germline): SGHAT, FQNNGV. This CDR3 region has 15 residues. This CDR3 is CASSLRAGATETQYF.

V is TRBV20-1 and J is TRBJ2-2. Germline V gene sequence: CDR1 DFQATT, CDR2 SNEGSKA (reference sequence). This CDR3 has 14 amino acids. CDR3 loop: CSARSGFGTGELFF.

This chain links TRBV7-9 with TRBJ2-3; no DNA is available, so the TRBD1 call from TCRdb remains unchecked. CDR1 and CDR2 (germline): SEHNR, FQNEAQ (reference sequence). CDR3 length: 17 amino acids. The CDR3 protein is CASSSSGGAGGTDTQYF.

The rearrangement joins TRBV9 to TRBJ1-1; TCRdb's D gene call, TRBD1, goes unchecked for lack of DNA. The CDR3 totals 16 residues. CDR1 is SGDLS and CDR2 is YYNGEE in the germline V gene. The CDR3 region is CASSEPPRTANTEAFF.

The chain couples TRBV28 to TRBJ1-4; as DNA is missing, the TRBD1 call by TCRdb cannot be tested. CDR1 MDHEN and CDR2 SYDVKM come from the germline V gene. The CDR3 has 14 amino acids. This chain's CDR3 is CASSPPGFDEKLFF. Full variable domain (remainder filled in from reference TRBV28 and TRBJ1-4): DVKVTQSSRYLVKRTGEKVFLECVQDMDHENMFWYRQDPGLGLRLIYFSYDVKMKEKGDIPEGYSVSREKKERFSLILESASTNQTSMYLCASSPPGFDEKLFFGSGTQLSVL.

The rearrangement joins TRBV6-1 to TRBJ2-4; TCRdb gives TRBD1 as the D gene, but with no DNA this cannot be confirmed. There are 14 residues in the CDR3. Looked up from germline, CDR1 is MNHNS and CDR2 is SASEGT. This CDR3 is CAGASSAPKNIQYF.

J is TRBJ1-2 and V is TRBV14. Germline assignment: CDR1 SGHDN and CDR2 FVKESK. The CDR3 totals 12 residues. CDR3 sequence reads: CASSQRFYGYTF.

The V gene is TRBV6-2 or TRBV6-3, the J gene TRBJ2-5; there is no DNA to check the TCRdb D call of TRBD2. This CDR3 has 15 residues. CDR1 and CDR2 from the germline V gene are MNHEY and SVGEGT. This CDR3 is CASSYAERGKETQYF.

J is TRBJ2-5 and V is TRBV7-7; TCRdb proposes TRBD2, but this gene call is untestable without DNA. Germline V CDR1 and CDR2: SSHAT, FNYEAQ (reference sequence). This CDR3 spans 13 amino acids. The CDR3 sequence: CASSYEEGETQYF.

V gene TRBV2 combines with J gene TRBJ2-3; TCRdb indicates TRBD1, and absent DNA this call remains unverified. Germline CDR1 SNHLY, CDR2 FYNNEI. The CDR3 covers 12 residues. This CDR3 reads CARGRGVDTQYF.

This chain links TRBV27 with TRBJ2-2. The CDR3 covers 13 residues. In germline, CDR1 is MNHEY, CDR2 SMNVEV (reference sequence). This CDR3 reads CASSSHNGGELFF.

CDR3 in amino acids: CASAAGGGGYNEQFF. This chain joins TRBV5-1 and TRBJ2-1; TCRdb indicates TRBD2, and absent DNA this call remains unverified. The CDR3 runs to 15 residues. Germline CDR1 and CDR2: SGHRS and YFSETQ.

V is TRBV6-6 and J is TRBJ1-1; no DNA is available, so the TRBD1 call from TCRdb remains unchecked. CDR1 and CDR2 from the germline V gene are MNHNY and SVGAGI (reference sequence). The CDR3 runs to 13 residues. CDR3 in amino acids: CASSSARGAEAFF.

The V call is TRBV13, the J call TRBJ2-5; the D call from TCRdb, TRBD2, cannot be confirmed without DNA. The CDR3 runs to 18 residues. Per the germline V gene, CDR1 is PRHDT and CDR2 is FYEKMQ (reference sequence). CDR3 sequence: CASSLGWTSGSHQETQYF.

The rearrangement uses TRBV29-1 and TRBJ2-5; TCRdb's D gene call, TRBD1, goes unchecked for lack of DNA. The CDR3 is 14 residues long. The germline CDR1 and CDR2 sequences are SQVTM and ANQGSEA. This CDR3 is CSVVGGGGGETQYF.

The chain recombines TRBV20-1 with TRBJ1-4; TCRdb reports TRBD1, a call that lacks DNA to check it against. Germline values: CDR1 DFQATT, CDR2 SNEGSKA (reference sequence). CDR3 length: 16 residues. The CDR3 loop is CSAPRWGTRQNEKLFF.

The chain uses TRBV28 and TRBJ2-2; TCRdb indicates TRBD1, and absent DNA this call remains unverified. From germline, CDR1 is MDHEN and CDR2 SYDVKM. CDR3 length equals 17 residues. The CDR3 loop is CASSPWNRVEDTGELFF.

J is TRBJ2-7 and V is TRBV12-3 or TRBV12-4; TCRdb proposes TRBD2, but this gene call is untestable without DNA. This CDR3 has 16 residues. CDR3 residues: CASSSYGTSGTYEQYF.

CDR3 in amino acids: CASSLGRTGPLEQYF. The chain links TRBV5-6 to TRBJ2-7; TCRdb's D call, TRBD1, is unchecked because there is no DNA. Germline values: CDR1 SGHDT, CDR2 YYEEEE. The CDR3 is made up of 15 amino acids.

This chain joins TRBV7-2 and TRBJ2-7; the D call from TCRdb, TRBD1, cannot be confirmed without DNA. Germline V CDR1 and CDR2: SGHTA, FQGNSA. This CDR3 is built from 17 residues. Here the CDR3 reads CASSIRTGIQGAYEQYF.

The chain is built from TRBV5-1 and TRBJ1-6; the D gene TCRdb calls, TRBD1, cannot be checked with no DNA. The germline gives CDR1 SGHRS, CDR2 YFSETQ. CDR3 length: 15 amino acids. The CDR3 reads CASSLDPGDNSPLHF. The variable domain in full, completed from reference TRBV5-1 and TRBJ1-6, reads KAGVTQTPRYLIKTRGQQVTLSCSPISGHRSVSWYQQTPGQGLQFLFEYFSETQRNKGNFPGRFSGRQFSNSRSEMNVSTLELGDSALYLCASSLDPGDNSPLHFGNGTRLTVT.

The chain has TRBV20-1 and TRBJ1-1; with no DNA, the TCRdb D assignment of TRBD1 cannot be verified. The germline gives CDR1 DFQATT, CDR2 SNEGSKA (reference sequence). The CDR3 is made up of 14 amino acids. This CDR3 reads CSASKRPQATEAFF.

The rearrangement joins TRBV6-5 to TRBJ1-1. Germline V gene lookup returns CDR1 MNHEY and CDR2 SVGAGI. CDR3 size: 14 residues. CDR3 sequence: CASTKDLKITEAFF.

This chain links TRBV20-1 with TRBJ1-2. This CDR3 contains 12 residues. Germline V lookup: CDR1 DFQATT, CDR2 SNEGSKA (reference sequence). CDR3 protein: CSAPFSGAGYTF.

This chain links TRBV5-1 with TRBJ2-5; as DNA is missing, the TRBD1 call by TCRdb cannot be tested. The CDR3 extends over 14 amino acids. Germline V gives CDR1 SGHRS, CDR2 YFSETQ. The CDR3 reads CASRGTGKVETQYF.

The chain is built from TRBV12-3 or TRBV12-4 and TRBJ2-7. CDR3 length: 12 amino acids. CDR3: CASSFLGYEQYF.

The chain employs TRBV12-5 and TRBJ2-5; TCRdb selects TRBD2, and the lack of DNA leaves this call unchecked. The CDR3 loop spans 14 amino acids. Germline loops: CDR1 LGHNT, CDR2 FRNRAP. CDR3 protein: CASGFGLDQETQYF.

The CDR3 loop is CASSTPRHFEQYF. The rearrangement links TRBV19 to TRBJ2-7; checking the TCRdb D call of TRBD1 is not possible without DNA. CDR3 length: 13 residues. Per the germline V gene, CDR1 is LNHDA and CDR2 is SQIVND (reference sequence).

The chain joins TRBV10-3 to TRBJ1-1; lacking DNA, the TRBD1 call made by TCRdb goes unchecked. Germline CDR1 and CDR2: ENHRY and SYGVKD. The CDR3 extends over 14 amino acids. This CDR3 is CAIKARTGETEAFF.